This entry features one T cell receptor beta chain sequence. The antigen remains undetermined. The sample comes from a study of cytomegalovirus exposure and HLA in healthy donors. About the study: A subsequent analysis reported that the roughly 120 validation repertoires were produced on the same platform that had also been used for the 600 to 800 first-cohort repertoires. Regarding the study as a whole: Both high specificity and high sensitivity reportedly marked the classifier's diagnosis of cytomegalovirus status. In vitro data verified three CMV-associated chains as specific for CMV antigens.

The protocol was immunoSEQ multiplex PCR, while the TCRdb copy is restricted to in-frame clones and leaves out a portion. Of approximately 71,000 clones listed, roughly nine tenths are singletons. The CDR3 loop spans 13 amino acids. V lost 9 bases and J 1 base, leaving 12 bases between the germline ends. Germline CDR1 and CDR2: LNHNV and YYDKDF (reference sequence). This TCR was recovered from a man aged 18 to 30 in good health and CMV-seronegative. Material: PBMCs. J is TRBJ1-1 and V is TRBV15; the D gene is possibly TRBD1 (6 bases). This chain's CDR3 is CATSGVENTEAFF. CDR3 in DNA: TGTGCCACATCAGGGGTCGAGAACACTGAAGCTTTCTTT.